Below are 19 T cell receptor beta chains sequenced from a single sample in a study of blood T cell repertoires in COVID-19. The repertoire was sequenced with immunoSEQ multiplex PCR; TCRdb's copy has only in-frame clones and lacks some. The sample has approximately 390,000 clones; 90% are singletons. Sample: peripheral blood. The receptors were gathered from a man between 18 and 29 years old with active or convalescent COVID-19.

The chain has TRBV29-1 and TRBJ1-2; 10 bases are shared with TRBD1. V gave up 6 bases and J gave up 8 bases; unmatched junction bases: 9. This CDR3 region has 13 residues. CDR1 and CDR2 (germline): SQVTM, ANQGSEA. The CDR3 DNA sequence: TGCAGCGTCCGGGACAGGGGATTCGGCGGCTACACCTTC. Encoded protein: CSVRDRGFGGYTF. The full variable domain, rest sourced from reference TRBV29-1 and TRBJ1-2, is SAVISQKPSRDICQRGTSLTIQCQVDSQVTMMFWYRQQPGQSLTLIATANQGSEATYESGFVIDKFPISRPNLTFSTLTVSNMSPEDSSIYLCSVRDRGFGGYTFGSGTRLTVV.

A remark on this clone: A clone one base away is much larger, so this may be a read error. The chain couples TRBV7-9 to TRBJ1-1; maybe TRBD1 (6 bases). Trimming took 5 bases from V and 1 from J, leaving 8 bases between them. Germline CDR1 and CDR2: SEHNR and FQNEAQ (reference sequence). The CDR3 loop spans 13 amino acids. For the CDR3, the DNA is TGTGCCAGCAGCCGACAGGAGAACACTGAAGCTTTCTTT. This translates into CASSRQENTEAFF.

The CDR3 nucleotides are TGTGCCAGCAGCCAAGGACACGGCAATGAGCAGTTCTTC. Translated, it gives CASSQGHGNEQFF. This chain joins TRBV14 and TRBJ2-1; no clear D. Germline assignment: CDR1 SGHDN and CDR2 FVKESK. This CDR3 contains 13 residues. V gave up 1 base and J gave up 6 bases, with 7 bases separating them.

The rearrangement links TRBV6-1 to TRBJ1-5; D is perhaps TRBD1 (5 bases). The CDR3 consists of 14 residues. In germline, CDR1 is MNHNS, CDR2 SASEGT. Between the trimmed V and J ends, which lost 3 bases and 7 bases, there was a span of 13 bases. DNA for the CDR3: TGTGCCAGCAGTGATGCGGGGCGAGGACAGCCCCAGCATTTT. It encodes CASSDAGRGQPQHF.

This sequence joins TRBV19 and TRBJ2-5; D remains unclear. The germline V and J ends were trimmed by 6 bases and 8 bases, with 13 bases remaining between them. Germline CDR1 LNHDA, CDR2 SQIVND (reference sequence). There are 12 residues in the CDR3. CDR3 sequence reads: CASSGLEATQYF. The CDR3 nucleotides are TGTGCCAGTAGCGGTTTAGAGGCCACCCAGTACTTC.

This rearrangement joins TRBV5-1 to TRBJ1-4, with TRBD1 matching 9 bases. Per germline, CDR1 SGHRS and CDR2 YFSETQ. The ends lost 6 bases at V and 3 bases at J; junction bases unmatched: 3. The CDR3 covers 14 residues. CDR3 protein: CASNTGGPNEKLFF. In nucleotides, the CDR3 is TGCGCCAGCAACACAGGGGGCCCTAATGAAAAACTGTTTTTT.

This clone is a singleton in its sample. This chain connects TRBV11-2 to TRBJ2-7; 8 nucleotides line up with TRBD2. Germline CDR1 and CDR2: SGHAT and FQNNGV. J was trimmed by 3 bases and V by 0 bases; bases with no gene match: 13. The CDR3 consists of 18 residues. The CDR3 region is CASSLEPFAGGEGYEQYF. CDR3 coding DNA: TGTGCCAGCAGCTTAGAACCCTTTGCGGGAGGAGAAGGCTACGAGCAGTACTTC.

The V and J genes are TRBV9 and TRBJ1-2; no clear D. Germline CDR1 is SGDLS and CDR2 is YYNGEE. The CDR3 extends over 14 amino acids. Trimming cost V 4 bases and J 4 bases, with 14 bases left between them. The CDR3 coding sequence is TGTGCCAGCAGCAGCGGTAGGAACCCCTATGGCTACACCTTC. Its protein is CASSSGRNPYGYTF. Together with reference TRBV9 and TRBJ1-2, the CDR3 gives the full variable domain: DSGVTQTPKHLITATGQRVTLRCSPRSGDLSVYWYQQSLDQGLQFLIQYYNGEERAKGNILERFSAQQFPDLHSELNLSSLELGDSALYFCASSSGRNPYGYTFGSGTRLTVV.

V usage is TRBV2 and J usage is TRBJ2-5; D unclear. This CDR3 is 14 amino acids long. Trimming cost V 6 bases and J 0 bases, with 11 bases left between them. Germline V gene lookup returns CDR1 SNHLY and CDR2 FYNNEI. CDR3 in amino acids: CASSAGSHQETQYF. CDR3 DNA: TGTGCCAGCAGCGCCGGGTCCCACCAAGAGACCCAGTACTTC.

Here the CDR3 reads CASSKGRRLAGAGTGGFTYEQYF. CDR3 sequence (DNA): TGTGCCAGCAGCAAAGGGCGCCGCCTCGCCGGGGCCGGGACAGGGGGCTTTACCTACGAGCAGTACTTC. V gene TRBV21-1 combines with J gene TRBJ2-7; the table's D call, TRBD1, has no DNA check behind it. TRBV21-1 is annotated as a pseudogene. CDR3 length: 23 residues.

This chain joins TRBV7-7 and TRBJ2-3; D unclear. This CDR3 spans 12 amino acids. Per germline, CDR1 SSHAT and CDR2 FNYEAQ (reference sequence). CDR3 sequence: CALGLGTDTQYF. CDR3 DNA: TGTGCGCTTGGGCTTGGCACAGATACGCAGTATTTT.

The chain joins TRBV28 to TRBJ1-5, with D possibly being TRBD1 (6 bases). The CDR3 consists of 14 residues. Germline V gene lookup returns CDR1 MDHEN and CDR2 SYDVKM. Between the trimmed V and J ends, which lost 2 bases and 6 bases, there was a span of 11 bases. CDR3 residues: CASSLITGLQPQHF. The CDR3, as DNA: TGTGCCAGCAGTTTAATTACAGGGCTTCAGCCCCAGCATTTT.

V gene TRBV6-1 combines with J gene TRBJ1-1, with D unresolved. Germline V lookup: CDR1 MNHNS, CDR2 SASEGT. The V end was cut by 2 bases, the J end by 1 base, with 14 bases between. This CDR3 region has 16 residues. In DNA form, the CDR3 reads TGTGCCAGCAGTGAACACGGGAGCAGAGCGAACACTGAAGCTTTCTTT. It translates to CASSEHGSRANTEAFF.

The DNA of the CDR3 is TGCGCCAGCAGCCAAGGAAGGGCTAGCGGGAGGATCTCCTCCTACAATGAGCAGTTCTTC. Residues: CASSQGRASGRISSYNEQFF. The chain joins TRBV4-3 to TRBJ2-1, with TRBD2 matching over 11 bases. Germline V gene sequence: CDR1 LGHNA, CDR2 YSLEER. This CDR3 spans 20 amino acids. The trim removed 1 base at V and 0 bases at J, leaving 11 bases unmatched.

The chain is built from TRBV7-2 and TRBJ2-2; 9 bases match TRBD2. CDR3 size: 16 residues. J lost 4 bases, V lost 3 bases, and 6 bases had no gene match. CDR1 and CDR2 from the germline V gene are SGHTA and FQGNSA. The CDR3 loop is CASSFAAGGFTGELFF. In nucleotides, the CDR3 is TGTGCCAGCAGCTTTGCAGCGGGGGGCTTCACCGGGGAGCTGTTTTTT. Full variable domain (outside the CDR3, taken from reference TRBV7-2 and TRBJ2-2): GAGVSQSPSNKVTEKGKDVELRCDPISGHTALYWYRQSLGQGLEFLIYFQGNSAPDKSGLPSDRFSAERTGGSVSTLTIQRTQQEDSAVYLCASSFAAGGFTGELFFGEGSRLTVL.

This sequence joins TRBV18 and TRBJ1-1; possibly TRBD1 for D (5 bases). Trimming stripped 4 bases from V and 1 base from J, with 13 bases between. There are 15 residues in the CDR3. The germline CDR1 and CDR2 sequences are KGHSH and LQKENI. In nucleotides, the CDR3 is TGTGCCAGCTCACTTGGGGGGACGGCGAACACTGAAGCTTTCTTT. As protein: CASSLGGTANTEAFF.

This clone was seen just once. This chain joins TRBV25-1 and TRBJ2-2; a possible D gene is TRBD2 (6 bases). This CDR3 comprises 16 residues. CDR1 and CDR2 (germline): MGHDK, SYGVNS. The ends were cut back, 1 base at V and 6 bases at J, with 15 bases in the middle. In DNA form, the CDR3 reads TGTGCCAGCAGTGAATCGGGTGGCGGGACGGCCGGGGAGCTGTTTTTT. It specifies CASSESGGGTAGELFF.

The V and J genes are TRBV5-8 and TRBJ2-1; 8 bases align to TRBD2. V lost 7 bases to trimming and J lost 6 bases; unmatched junction nucleotides: 9. From germline, CDR1 is SGHTS and CDR2 YDEGEE. This CDR3 is built from 14 residues. The CDR3 nucleotides read TGTGCCAGCCTACATGGGACTAGGATCAATGAGCAGTTCTTC. Translated: CASLHGTRINEQFF. The complete variable domain, with remaining parts taken from reference TRBV5-8 and TRBJ2-1, reads EAGVTQSPTHLIKTRGQQATLRCSPISGHTSVYWYQQALGLGLQFLLWYDEGEERNRGNFPPRFSGRQFPNYSSELNVNALELEDSALYLCASLHGTRINEQFFGPGTRLTVL.

Regarding this clone: This CDR3 is also generated by other DNA sequences in the sample. This sequence joins TRBV27 and TRBJ1-5; D remains ambiguous. Germline values: CDR1 MNHEY, CDR2 SMNVEV (reference sequence). Deletions cut 2 bases from V and 1 base from J, with 6 bases between. This CDR3 is built from 14 residues. The DNA of the CDR3 is TGTGCCAGCAGTTTACGGGAGAGCAATCAGCCCCAGCATTTT. It specifies CASSLRESNQPQHF.